Shown below are 5 T cell receptor beta chains from a single sample sequenced in a study of CXCR3-negative and CXCR3-positive naive CD8 T cells. Their antigen targets remain unknown. The authors made the TRB cDNA libraries by 5' RACE using UMI labels. After re-calling the 5' RACE reads, TCRdb lists one entry per CDR3 protein, DNA absent. This table holds around 84,000 distinct CDR3 sequences. Study-wide results and caveats: Greater hydrophobicity was found in TRB CDR3s of CXCR3-positive naive cells than of CXCR3-negative naive cells.

The sample was naive CXCR3+ CD8+ T cells from blood. Subset specified: CD45RO-CCR7+CD27+CD95- naive CD8+ T cells expressing CXCR3 (TNR3+). The receptors were gathered from a human donor in good health. Some clones in this sample may be carry-over from other donors' samples.

The rearrangement uses TRBV7-6 and TRBJ2-7; TCRdb selects TRBD1, and the lack of DNA leaves this call unchecked. Germline assignment: CDR1 SGHVS and CDR2 FNYEAQ. The CDR3 loop spans 14 amino acids. The CDR3 spells CASSLGGGANEQYF.

This chain uses TRBV6-5 with TRBJ2-1; TCRdb proposes TRBD1, but this gene call is untestable without DNA. The CDR3 consists of 15 residues. CDR1 and CDR2 (germline): MNHEY, SVGAGI. CDR3 region: CASSLGRTGDNEQFF.

V and J are TRBV5-5 and TRBJ2-7; TCRdb outputs TRBD1, but without DNA this stays unchecked. The CDR3 covers 14 residues. In germline, CDR1 is SGHKS, CDR2 YYEKEE (reference sequence). CDR3 amino acids: CASSPGQGNYEQYF.

V and J are TRBV6-2 or TRBV6-3 and TRBJ1-2. CDR1 is MNHEY and CDR2 is SVGEGT in the germline V gene. The CDR3 contains 15 residues. The CDR3 protein is CASSYSGESNYGYTF.

J is TRBJ2-7 and V is TRBV6-5; there is no DNA to check the TCRdb D call of TRBD1. The CDR3 is 14 residues long. From germline, CDR1 is MNHEY and CDR2 SVGAGI. The CDR3 sequence: CASSYGQGIYEQYF.